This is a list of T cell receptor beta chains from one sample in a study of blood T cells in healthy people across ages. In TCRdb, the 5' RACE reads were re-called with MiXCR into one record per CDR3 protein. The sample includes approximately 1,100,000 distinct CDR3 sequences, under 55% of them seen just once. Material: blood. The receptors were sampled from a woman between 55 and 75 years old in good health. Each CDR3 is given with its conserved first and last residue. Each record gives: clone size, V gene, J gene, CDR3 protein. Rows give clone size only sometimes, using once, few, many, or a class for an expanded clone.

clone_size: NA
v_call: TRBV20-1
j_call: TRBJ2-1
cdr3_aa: CSARDLFSRERSYNEQFF

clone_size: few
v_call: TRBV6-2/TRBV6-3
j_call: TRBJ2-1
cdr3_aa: CASTRRVLYNEQFF

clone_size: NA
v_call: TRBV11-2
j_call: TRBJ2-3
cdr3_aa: CASSLRGRQSLSSTDTQYF

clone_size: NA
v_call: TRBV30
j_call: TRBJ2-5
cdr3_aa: CAWGTGWQETQYF

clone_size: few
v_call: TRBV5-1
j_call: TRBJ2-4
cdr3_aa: CASSSGLAGAKNIQYF

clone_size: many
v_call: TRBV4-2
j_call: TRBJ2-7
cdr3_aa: CASSPGRDYPYEQYF

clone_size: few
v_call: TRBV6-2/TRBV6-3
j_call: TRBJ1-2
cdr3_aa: CASSSLFPAYGYTF

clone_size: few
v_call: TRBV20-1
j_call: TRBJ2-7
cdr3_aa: CSANILSLDRNYEQYF

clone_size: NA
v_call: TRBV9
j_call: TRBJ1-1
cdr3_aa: CASSPQSVNTEAFF

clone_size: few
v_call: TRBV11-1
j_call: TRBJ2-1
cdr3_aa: CASSTLAGGTNEQFF

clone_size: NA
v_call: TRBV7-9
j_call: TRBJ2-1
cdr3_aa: CASSFPLEQETQFF

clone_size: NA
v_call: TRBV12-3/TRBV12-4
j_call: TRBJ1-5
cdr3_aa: CASRNNRAGNQPQHF

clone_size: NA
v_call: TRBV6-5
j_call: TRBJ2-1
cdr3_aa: CASSSKLVSSYNEQFF

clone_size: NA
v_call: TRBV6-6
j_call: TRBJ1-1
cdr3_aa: CASSDIGGGTEAFF

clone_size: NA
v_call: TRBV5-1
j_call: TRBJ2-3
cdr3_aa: CASSSGPSGYTDTQYF

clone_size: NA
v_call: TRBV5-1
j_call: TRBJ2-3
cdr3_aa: CASSFRLGTQYF